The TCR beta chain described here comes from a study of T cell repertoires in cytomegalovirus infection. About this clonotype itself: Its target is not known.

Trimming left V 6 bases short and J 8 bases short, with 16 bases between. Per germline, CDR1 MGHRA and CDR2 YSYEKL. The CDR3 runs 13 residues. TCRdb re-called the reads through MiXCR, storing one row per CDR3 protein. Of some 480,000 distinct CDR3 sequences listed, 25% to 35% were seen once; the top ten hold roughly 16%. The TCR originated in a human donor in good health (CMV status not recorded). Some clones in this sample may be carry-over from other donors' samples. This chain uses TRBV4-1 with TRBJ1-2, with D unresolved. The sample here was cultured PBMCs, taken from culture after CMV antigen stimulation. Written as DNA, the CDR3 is TGCGCCAGCAGTTTCGACACAACGGACGGCTACACCTTC. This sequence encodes CASSFDTTDGYTF.